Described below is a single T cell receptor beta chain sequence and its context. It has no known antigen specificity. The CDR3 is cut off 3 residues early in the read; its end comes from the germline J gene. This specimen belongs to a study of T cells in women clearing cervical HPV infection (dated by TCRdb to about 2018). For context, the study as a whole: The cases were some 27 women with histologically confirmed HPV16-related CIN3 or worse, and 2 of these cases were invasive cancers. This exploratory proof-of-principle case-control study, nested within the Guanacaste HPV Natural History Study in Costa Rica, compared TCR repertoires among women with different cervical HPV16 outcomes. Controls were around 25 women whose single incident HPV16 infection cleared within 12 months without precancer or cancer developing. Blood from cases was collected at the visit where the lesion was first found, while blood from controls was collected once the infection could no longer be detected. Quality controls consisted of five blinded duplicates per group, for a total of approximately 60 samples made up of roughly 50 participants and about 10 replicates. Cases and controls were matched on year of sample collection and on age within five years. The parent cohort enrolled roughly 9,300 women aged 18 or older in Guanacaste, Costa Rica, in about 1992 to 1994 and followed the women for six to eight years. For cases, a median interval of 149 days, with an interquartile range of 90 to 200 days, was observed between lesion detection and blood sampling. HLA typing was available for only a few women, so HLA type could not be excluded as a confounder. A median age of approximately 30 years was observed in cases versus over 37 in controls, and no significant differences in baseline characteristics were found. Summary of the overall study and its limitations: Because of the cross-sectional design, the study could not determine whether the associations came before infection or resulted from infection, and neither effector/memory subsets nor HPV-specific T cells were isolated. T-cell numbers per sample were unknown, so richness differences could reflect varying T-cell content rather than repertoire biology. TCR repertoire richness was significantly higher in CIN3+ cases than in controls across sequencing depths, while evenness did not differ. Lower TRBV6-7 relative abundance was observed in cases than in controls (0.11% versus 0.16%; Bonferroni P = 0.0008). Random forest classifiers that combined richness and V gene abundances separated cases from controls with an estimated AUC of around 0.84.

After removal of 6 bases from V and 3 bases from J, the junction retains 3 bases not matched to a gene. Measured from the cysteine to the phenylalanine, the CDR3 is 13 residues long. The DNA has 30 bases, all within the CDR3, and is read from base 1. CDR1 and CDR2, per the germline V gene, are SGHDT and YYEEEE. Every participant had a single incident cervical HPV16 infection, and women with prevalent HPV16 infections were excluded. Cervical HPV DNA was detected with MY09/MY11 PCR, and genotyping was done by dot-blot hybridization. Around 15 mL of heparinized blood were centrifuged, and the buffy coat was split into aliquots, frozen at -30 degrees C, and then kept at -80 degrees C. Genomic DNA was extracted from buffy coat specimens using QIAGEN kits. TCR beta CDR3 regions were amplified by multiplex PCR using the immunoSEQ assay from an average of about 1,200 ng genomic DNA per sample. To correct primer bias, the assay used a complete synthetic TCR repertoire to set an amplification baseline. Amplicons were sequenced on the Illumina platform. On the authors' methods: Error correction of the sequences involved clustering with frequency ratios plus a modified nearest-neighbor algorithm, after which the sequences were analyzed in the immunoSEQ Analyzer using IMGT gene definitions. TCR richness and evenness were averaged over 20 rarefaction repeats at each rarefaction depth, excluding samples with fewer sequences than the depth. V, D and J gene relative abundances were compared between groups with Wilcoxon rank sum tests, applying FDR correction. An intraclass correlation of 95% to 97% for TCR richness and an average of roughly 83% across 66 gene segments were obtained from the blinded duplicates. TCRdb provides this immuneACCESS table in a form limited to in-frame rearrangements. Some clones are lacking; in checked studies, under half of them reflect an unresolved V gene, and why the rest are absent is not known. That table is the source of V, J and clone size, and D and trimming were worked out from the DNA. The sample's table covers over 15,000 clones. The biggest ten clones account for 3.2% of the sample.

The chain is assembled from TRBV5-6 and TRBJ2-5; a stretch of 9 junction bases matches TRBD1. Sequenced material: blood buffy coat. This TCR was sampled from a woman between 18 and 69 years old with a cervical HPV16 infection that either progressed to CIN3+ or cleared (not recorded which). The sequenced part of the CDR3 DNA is TGTGCCAGCATGGACAGGGGAAAAGAGACC. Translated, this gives CASMDRGKET. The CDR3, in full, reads CASMDRGKETQYF.